The rows below give T cell receptor beta chains drawn from one sample of a study of OX40 agonist ivuxolimab in advanced cancers. Data came from immunoSEQ multiplex PCR; TCRdb stores just in-frame clones and leaves some out. This table holds about 58,000 clones, over 80% found once. The sample in question was CD4+ or CD8+ T cells sorted from blood, obtained in a trial of the OX40 agonist ivuxolimab. These receptors came from an adult with an advanced solid tumor such as melanoma, head and neck, liver or kidney cancer. Both conserved end residues are part of each CDR3. A D gene is named only where the DNA matches it firmly. Clone size is not always given. Where it is, it says once, few, many or a class for expanded clones.

abundance: .; j_gene: TRBJ1-1; v_gene: TRBV19; d_gene: TRBD1; CDR3aa: CASSSRTGRTEAFF; CDR3nt: TGTGCCAGTAGTTCCAGGACAGGGCGGACTGAAGCTTTCTTT
abundance: few; j_gene: TRBJ2-2; v_gene: TRBV19; d_gene: TRBD2; CDR3aa: CATGLAGAGGELFF; CDR3nt: TGTGCCACGGGACTAGCGGGGGCAGGCGGGGAGCTGTTTTTT
abundance: .; j_gene: TRBJ2-7; v_gene: TRBV27; d_gene: .; CDR3aa: CASSPRGLSYEQYF; CDR3nt: TGTGCCAGCAGTCCCCGGGGTCTATCCTACGAGCAGTACTTC
abundance: .; j_gene: TRBJ2-3; v_gene: TRBV28; d_gene: TRBD2; CDR3aa: CASSASGGDTQYF; CDR3nt: TGTGCCAGCAGTGCTAGCGGTGGAGATACGCAGTATTTT
abundance: .; j_gene: TRBJ2-3; v_gene: TRBV7-8; d_gene: TRBD2; CDR3aa: CASSISGLAGTWGTDTQYF; CDR3nt: TGTGCCAGCAGTATAAGTGGACTAGCGGGCACATGGGGCACAGATACGCAGTATTTT
abundance: once; j_gene: TRBJ2-7; v_gene: TRBV5-1; d_gene: TRBD1; CDR3aa: CASSLQGFGTYEQYF; CDR3nt: TGCGCCAGCAGCTTACAGGGGTTCGGAACCTACGAGCAGTACTTC
abundance: once; j_gene: TRBJ2-3; v_gene: TRBV7-3; d_gene: TRBD1; CDR3aa: CASSPTGPDTQYF; CDR3nt: TGTGCCAGCAGCCCGACAGGGCCAGATACGCAGTATTTT
abundance: .; j_gene: TRBJ2-1; v_gene: TRBV4-3; d_gene: .; CDR3aa: CASSLNYNEQFF; CDR3nt: TGCGCCAGCAGCCTAAACTACAATGAGCAGTTCTTC
abundance: .; j_gene: TRBJ2-1; v_gene: TRBV7-9; d_gene: .; CDR3aa: CASSLTVSSYNEQFF; CDR3nt: TGTGCCAGCAGCTTAACTGTGAGCTCCTACAATGAGCAGTTCTTC
abundance: .; j_gene: TRBJ2-7; v_gene: TRBV29-1; d_gene: TRBD1; CDR3aa: CSVEPTGPTYEQYF; CDR3nt: TGCAGCGTTGAACCGACAGGGCCAACCTACGAGCAGTACTTC
abundance: once; j_gene: TRBJ2-5; v_gene: TRBV21-1; d_gene: .; CDR3aa: CASSKHREQETQYF; CDR3nt: TGTGCCAGCAGCAAACACCGGGAACAAGAGACCCAGTACTTC
abundance: few; j_gene: TRBJ2-3; v_gene: TRBV18; d_gene: TRBD2; CDR3aa: CASSPTASGGDTQYF; CDR3nt: TGTGCCAGCTCACCAACGGCTAGCGGAGGCGATACGCAGTATTTT
abundance: once; j_gene: TRBJ2-5; v_gene: TRBV28; d_gene: .; CDR3aa: CASSLGTETQYF; CDR3nt: TGTGCCAGCAGTTTGGGGACGGAGACCCAGTACTTC
abundance: .; j_gene: TRBJ2-1; v_gene: TRBV9; d_gene: .; CDR3aa: CASSPPRSNEQFF; CDR3nt: TGTGCCAGCAGCCCCCCCCGAAGCAATGAGCAGTTCTTC
abundance: .; j_gene: TRBJ2-7; v_gene: TRBV28; d_gene: .; CDR3aa: CASSLLGRKQYF; CDR3nt: TGTGCCAGCAGTTTACTGGGGCGCAAGCAGTACTTC
abundance: .; j_gene: TRBJ2-7; v_gene: TRBV28; d_gene: .; CDR3aa: CASTNPAGPYEQYF; CDR3nt: TGTGCCAGCACCAACCCGGCAGGACCCTACGAGCAGTACTTC
abundance: few; j_gene: TRBJ2-7; v_gene: TRBV7-2; d_gene: TRBD2; CDR3aa: CASSLRGNEQYF; CDR3nt: TGTGCCAGCAGCTTGCGGGGGAACGAGCAGTACTTC
abundance: .; j_gene: TRBJ2-1; v_gene: TRBV27; d_gene: .; CDR3aa: CASSLSLYNEQFF; CDR3nt: TGTGCCAGCAGTTTATCATTGTACAATGAGCAGTTCTTC
abundance: .; j_gene: TRBJ2-1; v_gene: TRBV11-3; d_gene: TRBD2; CDR3aa: CASSLDLAGAGNEQFF; CDR3nt: TGTGCCAGCAGCTTGGACCTAGCGGGAGCGGGCAATGAGCAGTTCTTC
abundance: once; j_gene: TRBJ2-2; v_gene: TRBV7-9; d_gene: TRBD1; CDR3aa: CASTPGQGNTGELFF; CDR3nt: TGTGCCAGCACCCCAGGACAGGGGAATACCGGGGAGCTGTTTTTT
abundance: .; j_gene: TRBJ1-4; v_gene: TRBV25-1; d_gene: TRBD1; CDR3aa: CASSELGAGGEKLFF; CDR3nt: TGTGCCAGCAGTGAATTAGGGGCAGGGGGAGAAAAACTGTTTTTT
abundance: .; j_gene: TRBJ2-7; v_gene: TRBV29-1; d_gene: .; CDR3aa: CSVEFGGPQYF; CDR3nt: TGCAGCGTTGAATTCGGAGGACCCCAGTACTTC
abundance: once; j_gene: TRBJ2-7; v_gene: TRBV19; d_gene: TRBD2; CDR3aa: CASSYTSGAYEQYF; CDR3nt: TGTGCCAGTAGTTATACTAGCGGAGCCTACGAGCAGTACTTC
abundance: .; j_gene: TRBJ1-1; v_gene: TRBV6-5; d_gene: .; CDR3aa: CASSYSPGSLEAFF; CDR3nt: TGTGCCAGCAGTTACTCGCCAGGAAGCCTTGAAGCTTTCTTT
abundance: .; j_gene: TRBJ2-7; v_gene: TRBV27; d_gene: .; CDR3aa: CASFQGYEQYF; CDR3nt: TGTGCCAGTTTCCAGGGCTACGAGCAGTACTTC
abundance: .; j_gene: TRBJ2-1; v_gene: TRBV5-1; d_gene: .; CDR3aa: CASRADLYNEQFF; CDR3nt: TGCGCCAGCAGGGCGGATTTATACAATGAGCAGTTCTTC
abundance: .; j_gene: TRBJ2-4; v_gene: TRBV5-8; d_gene: .; CDR3aa: CASSLEITAKNIQYF; CDR3nt: TGTGCCAGCAGCTTGGAGATTACGGCCAAAAACATTCAGTACTTC
abundance: .; j_gene: TRBJ2-1; v_gene: TRBV29-1; d_gene: .; CDR3aa: CSVDMDNYNEQFF; CDR3nt: TGCAGCGTTGACATGGACAACTACAATGAGCAGTTCTTC
abundance: .; j_gene: TRBJ1-1; v_gene: TRBV7-9; d_gene: .; CDR3aa: CASSFAGLGVNTEAFF; CDR3nt: TGTGCCAGCAGCTTTGCAGGGTTGGGGGTGAACACTGAAGCTTTCTTT
abundance: .; j_gene: TRBJ2-2; v_gene: TRBV25-1; d_gene: .; CDR3aa: CASSETAVGELFF; CDR3nt: TGTGCCAGCAGTGAGACCGCGGTCGGGGAGCTGTTTTTT
abundance: .; j_gene: TRBJ2-2; v_gene: TRBV28; d_gene: .; CDR3aa: CASTPDRSLNTGELFF; CDR3nt: TGTGCCAGCACCCCCGACCGCAGCCTGAACACCGGGGAGCTGTTTTTT
abundance: once; j_gene: TRBJ2-7; v_gene: TRBV11-2; d_gene: .; CDR3aa: CASSLAGDPFYEQYF; CDR3nt: TGTGCCAGCAGCTTGGCTGGGGACCCCTTCTACGAGCAGTACTTC
abundance: once; j_gene: TRBJ2-7; v_gene: TRBV16; d_gene: TRBD1; CDR3aa: CASSQSRTGDYEQYF; CDR3nt: TGTGCCAGCAGCCAATCAAGAACAGGGGACTACGAGCAGTACTTC
abundance: .; j_gene: TRBJ1-1; v_gene: TRBV14; d_gene: .; CDR3aa: CASSQVGGGTEAFF; CDR3nt: TGTGCCAGCAGCCAAGTGGGAGGGGGGACTGAAGCTTTCTTT
abundance: once; j_gene: TRBJ2-5; v_gene: TRBV11-2; d_gene: TRBD1; CDR3aa: CASSSPRDRVSVTQYF; CDR3nt: TGTGCCAGCAGCTCACCCCGGGACAGGGTCTCTGTGACCCAGTACTTC
abundance: .; j_gene: TRBJ1-2; v_gene: TRBV27; d_gene: .; CDR3aa: CASSFQGGPFPGSWSYTF; CDR3nt: TGTGCCAGCAGTTTTCAGGGTGGGCCGTTCCCCGGTTCTTGGAGCTACACCTTC
abundance: .; j_gene: TRBJ2-7; v_gene: TRBV4-2; d_gene: .; CDR3aa: CASSRRGVGEQYF; CDR3nt: TGTGCCAGCAGCAGGCGTGGGGTAGGCGAGCAGTACTTC
abundance: .; j_gene: TRBJ2-1; v_gene: TRBV4-2; d_gene: .; CDR3aa: CASSQGGPGGGSFGGEQFF; CDR3nt: TGTGCCAGCAGCCAAGGGGGGCCCGGAGGCGGGAGCTTTGGTGGTGAGCAGTTCTTC
abundance: .; j_gene: TRBJ1-2; v_gene: TRBV6-1; d_gene: .; CDR3aa: CASSEVVYGYTF; CDR3nt: TGTGCCAGCAGTGAAGTAGTCTATGGCTACACCTTC
abundance: .; j_gene: TRBJ2-1; v_gene: TRBV7-2; d_gene: .; CDR3aa: CASSLVEQFF; CDR3nt: TGTGCCAGCAGCTTAGTGGAGCAGTTCTTC
abundance: few; j_gene: TRBJ2-1; v_gene: TRBV27; d_gene: .; CDR3aa: CASSLSQGWEQFF; CDR3nt: TGTGCCAGCAGTTTATCCCAGGGGTGGGAGCAGTTCTTC
abundance: .; j_gene: TRBJ2-1; v_gene: TRBV4-3; d_gene: TRBD2; CDR3aa: CASSQDGSGSAYNEQFF; CDR3nt: TGCGCCAGCAGCCAAGATGGGAGCGGGAGCGCCTACAATGAGCAGTTCTTC
abundance: .; j_gene: TRBJ2-3; v_gene: TRBV7-9; d_gene: TRBD1; CDR3aa: CASSPLDRGLLGTDTQYF; CDR3nt: TGTGCCAGCAGCCCCCTGGACAGGGGGCTTCTCGGGACAGATACGCAGTATTTT
abundance: once; j_gene: TRBJ2-1; v_gene: TRBV4-1; d_gene: TRBD2; CDR3aa: CASSQRGSGNNEQFF; CDR3nt: TGCGCCAGCAGCCAAAGGGGTAGCGGGAACAATGAGCAGTTCTTC
abundance: once; j_gene: TRBJ2-7; v_gene: TRBV7-7; d_gene: .; CDR3aa: CASSPDLSSYEQYF; CDR3nt: TGTGCCAGCAGCCCAGATTTGAGCTCCTACGAGCAGTACTTC
abundance: .; j_gene: TRBJ1-2; v_gene: TRBV15; d_gene: .; CDR3aa: CATSRAAVANYGYTF; CDR3nt: TGTGCCACCAGCAGAGCGGCGGTAGCTAACTATGGCTACACCTTC
abundance: .; j_gene: TRBJ2-1; v_gene: TRBV6-1; d_gene: TRBD2; CDR3aa: CASSEALAGNEQFF; CDR3nt: TGTGCCAGCAGTGAAGCGCTAGCGGGAAATGAGCAGTTCTTC
abundance: .; j_gene: TRBJ2-1; v_gene: TRBV27; d_gene: .; CDR3aa: CASSVGSSYNEQFF; CDR3nt: TGTGCCAGCAGTGTGGGGAGCTCCTACAATGAGCAGTTCTTC
abundance: .; j_gene: TRBJ2-7; v_gene: TRBV5-1; d_gene: .; CDR3aa: CASRSSPNYEQYF; CDR3nt: TGCGCCAGCAGGAGCTCCCCGAACTACGAGCAGTACTTC
abundance: .; j_gene: TRBJ2-7; v_gene: TRBV27; d_gene: .; CDR3aa: CASSHTLGRLYEQYF; CDR3nt: TGTGCCAGCAGTCATACTTTAGGTCGGCTCTACGAGCAGTACTTC
abundance: .; j_gene: TRBJ2-1; v_gene: TRBV5-6; d_gene: TRBD2; CDR3aa: CASSLGLAGHVDEQFF; CDR3nt: TGTGCCAGCAGCTTGGGACTAGCGGGGCATGTAGATGAGCAGTTCTTC
abundance: .; j_gene: TRBJ2-7; v_gene: TRBV10-2; d_gene: .; CDR3aa: CATTGTPYYEQYF; CDR3nt: TGCGCCACCACAGGGACGCCGTACTACGAGCAGTACTTC
abundance: .; j_gene: TRBJ2-7; v_gene: TRBV9; d_gene: TRBD1; CDR3aa: CASSVTGTGQYEQYF; CDR3nt: TGTGCCAGCAGCGTGACCGGGACAGGGCAGTACGAGCAGTACTTC
abundance: .; j_gene: TRBJ1-1; v_gene: TRBV5-1; d_gene: .; CDR3aa: CASSLLGASNTEAFF; CDR3nt: TGCGCCAGCAGCTTGCTAGGAGCTTCGAACACTGAAGCTTTCTTT
abundance: .; j_gene: TRBJ2-3; v_gene: TRBV4-2; d_gene: TRBD2; CDR3aa: CASSQDIGELAGGAYF; CDR3nt: TGTGCCAGCAGCCAAGATATAGGGGAGCTAGCGGGAGGAGCGTATTTT